Listed below are T cell receptor beta chains from one sample, sequenced in a study of control samples from healthy donors and cancer patients. Profiling relied on immunoSEQ multiplex PCR, and the TCRdb table lists in-frame clones only, not all of them. The data show about 130,000 clones, with around 93% seen just once and 1.7% held by the top ten. Sequenced sample: PBMCs. The receptors originated from a man in his forties or fifties with head and neck cancer. The CDR3 runs from the conserved cysteine through the conserved F or W. Each record gives: J gene, clone size, V gene, D gene, CDR3 DNA, CDR3 protein. A D gene is named only where the DNA matches it firmly. Only some rows state a clone size, as once, few, many or a class for expanded clones.

TRBJ2-3 - TRBV10-2 - TGCGCCAGCAGCGCTCGGGCCGCCGATACGCAGTATTTT CASSARAADTQYF
TRBJ1-2 - TRBV29-1 TRBD1 TGCAGCGTTGAAGCCCGGTCCGGGACAGGGGGCTATGGCTACACCTTC CSVEARSGTGGYGYTF
TRBJ2-7 - TRBV6-6 - TGTGCCAGCGGTAATAGCAGGGTTACCTACGAGCAGTACTTC CASGNSRVTYEQYF
TRBJ2-3 - TRBV5-4 TRBD2 TGTGCCAGCAGCTTGGGGCTAGCGGGGGGAGCAGATACGCAGTATTTT CASSLGLAGGADTQYF
TRBJ1-4 - TRBV7-2 - TGTGCCAGCAGCTTAGAGCGGCAGGGTTGTGAAAAACTGTTTTTT CASSLERQGCEKLFF
TRBJ2-6 once TRBV5-1 - TGCGCCAGCAGCGGGGGACAATTCTCTGGGGCCAACGTCCTGACTTTC CASSGGQFSGANVLTF
TRBJ1-4 - TRBV5-5 - TGTGCCAGCAGGGTCCGGTGGGGCACTAATGAAAAACTGTTTTTT CASRVRWGTNEKLFF
TRBJ1-4 - TRBV6-5 - TGTGCCAGTAGGACGGGGGAAAAACTGTTTTTT CASRTGEKLFF
TRBJ1-3 - TRBV11-2 - TGTGCCAGCAGCTTTGGGGGCCGGAACTCTGGAAACACCATATATTTT CASSFGGRNSGNTIYF
TRBJ1-5 - TRBV6-2/TRBV6-3 - TGTGCCAGCAGTTACTCGGGAAAGATGGGCCGCACGCCCCAGCATTTT CASSYSGKMGRTPQHF
TRBJ2-7 - TRBV13 TRBD1 TGTGCCAGCAGCTCCCCCAGGGGGCGACTACCCTACGAGCAGTACTTC CASSSPRGRLPYEQYF
TRBJ2-3 - TRBV30 - TGTGCCTGGAAAGGGGGGCCGGGGAACACAGATACGCAGTATTTT CAWKGGPGNTDTQYF
TRBJ1-3 - TRBV5-8 - TGTGCCAGCAGCCTCTCTGGAAACACCATATATTTT CASSLSGNTIYF
TRBJ2-4 - TRBV7-8 - TGTGCCAGCAGCGCAGCCCAGGGGCTGGACATTCAGTACTTC CASSAAQGLDIQYF
TRBJ1-1 once TRBV5-1 - TGCGCCAGCAGCTTGGACCTAGGGGGGAACACTGAAGCTTTCTTT CASSLDLGGNTEAFF
TRBJ1-3 - TRBV7-9 - TGTGCCAGCAGCTTACAGTCGACCGGAAACACCATATATTTT CASSLQSTGNTIYF
TRBJ2-2 - TRBV28 - TGTGCCAGCAGTTCCCGGTGGGGCAGCCTGGGACTCCGACCCGGGGAGCTGTTTTTT CASSSRWGSLGLRPGELFF
TRBJ2-7 once TRBV15 TRBD2 TGTGCCACCAGCTCCACCCCAGAAGGGCCTAGCGGTTTGCACGAGCAGTACTTC CATSSTPEGPSGLHEQYF
TRBJ1-1 - TRBV12-3/TRBV12-4 - TGTGCCAGCAGGTCCCGTGGGTCACGAGCTTTCTTT CASRSRGSRAFF
TRBJ2-5 - TRBV6-2/TRBV6-3 TRBD1 TGTGCCAGCAGTTACTCGAAGGTGGGGACAGGGGACCAAGAGACCCAGTACTTC CASSYSKVGTGDQETQYF
TRBJ2-3 - TRBV2 - TGTGCCAGCAGGGCCCTTTCCCTGAGAGATACGCAGTATTTT CASRALSLRDTQYF
TRBJ1-3 - TRBV5-1 - TGCGCCAGCAGCGGGGGACGGTCCTCTGGAAACACCATATATTTT CASSGGRSSGNTIYF
TRBJ2-1 - TRBV4-2 TRBD1 TGTGCCAGCAGCCAAGAGACAGGGGCCAATAGAATGGATGAGCAGTTCTTC CASSQETGANRMDEQFF
TRBJ2-5 - TRBV25-1 TRBD2 TGTGCCAGCAGTGGTAGCGGGGGCCATTACAGGACCCAGTACTTC CASSGSGGHYRTQYF
TRBJ1-3 - TRBV4-2 TRBD1 TGTGCCAGCAGCCAAGATCTATGGACAGGAAGAAACACCATATATTTT CASSQDLWTGRNTIYF
TRBJ2-5 - TRBV11-2 - TGTGCCAGCAGCCCGACTCGCGGGGGCCGCGGGAAGACCCAGTACTTC CASSPTRGGRGKTQYF
TRBJ2-7 - TRBV11-2 - TGTGCCAGCAGCCACCGACTAGGTGGAGTCGACGAGCAGTACTTC CASSHRLGGVDEQYF
TRBJ1-1 - TRBV6-6 TRBD1 TGTGCCAGCAGCCAGACAGGGGGCGATGCGAACACTGAAGCTTTCTTT CASSQTGGDANTEAFF
TRBJ2-7 - TRBV18 - TGTGCCAGCTCACAGACAGCCCTCTCCTACGAGCAGTACTTC CASSQTALSYEQYF